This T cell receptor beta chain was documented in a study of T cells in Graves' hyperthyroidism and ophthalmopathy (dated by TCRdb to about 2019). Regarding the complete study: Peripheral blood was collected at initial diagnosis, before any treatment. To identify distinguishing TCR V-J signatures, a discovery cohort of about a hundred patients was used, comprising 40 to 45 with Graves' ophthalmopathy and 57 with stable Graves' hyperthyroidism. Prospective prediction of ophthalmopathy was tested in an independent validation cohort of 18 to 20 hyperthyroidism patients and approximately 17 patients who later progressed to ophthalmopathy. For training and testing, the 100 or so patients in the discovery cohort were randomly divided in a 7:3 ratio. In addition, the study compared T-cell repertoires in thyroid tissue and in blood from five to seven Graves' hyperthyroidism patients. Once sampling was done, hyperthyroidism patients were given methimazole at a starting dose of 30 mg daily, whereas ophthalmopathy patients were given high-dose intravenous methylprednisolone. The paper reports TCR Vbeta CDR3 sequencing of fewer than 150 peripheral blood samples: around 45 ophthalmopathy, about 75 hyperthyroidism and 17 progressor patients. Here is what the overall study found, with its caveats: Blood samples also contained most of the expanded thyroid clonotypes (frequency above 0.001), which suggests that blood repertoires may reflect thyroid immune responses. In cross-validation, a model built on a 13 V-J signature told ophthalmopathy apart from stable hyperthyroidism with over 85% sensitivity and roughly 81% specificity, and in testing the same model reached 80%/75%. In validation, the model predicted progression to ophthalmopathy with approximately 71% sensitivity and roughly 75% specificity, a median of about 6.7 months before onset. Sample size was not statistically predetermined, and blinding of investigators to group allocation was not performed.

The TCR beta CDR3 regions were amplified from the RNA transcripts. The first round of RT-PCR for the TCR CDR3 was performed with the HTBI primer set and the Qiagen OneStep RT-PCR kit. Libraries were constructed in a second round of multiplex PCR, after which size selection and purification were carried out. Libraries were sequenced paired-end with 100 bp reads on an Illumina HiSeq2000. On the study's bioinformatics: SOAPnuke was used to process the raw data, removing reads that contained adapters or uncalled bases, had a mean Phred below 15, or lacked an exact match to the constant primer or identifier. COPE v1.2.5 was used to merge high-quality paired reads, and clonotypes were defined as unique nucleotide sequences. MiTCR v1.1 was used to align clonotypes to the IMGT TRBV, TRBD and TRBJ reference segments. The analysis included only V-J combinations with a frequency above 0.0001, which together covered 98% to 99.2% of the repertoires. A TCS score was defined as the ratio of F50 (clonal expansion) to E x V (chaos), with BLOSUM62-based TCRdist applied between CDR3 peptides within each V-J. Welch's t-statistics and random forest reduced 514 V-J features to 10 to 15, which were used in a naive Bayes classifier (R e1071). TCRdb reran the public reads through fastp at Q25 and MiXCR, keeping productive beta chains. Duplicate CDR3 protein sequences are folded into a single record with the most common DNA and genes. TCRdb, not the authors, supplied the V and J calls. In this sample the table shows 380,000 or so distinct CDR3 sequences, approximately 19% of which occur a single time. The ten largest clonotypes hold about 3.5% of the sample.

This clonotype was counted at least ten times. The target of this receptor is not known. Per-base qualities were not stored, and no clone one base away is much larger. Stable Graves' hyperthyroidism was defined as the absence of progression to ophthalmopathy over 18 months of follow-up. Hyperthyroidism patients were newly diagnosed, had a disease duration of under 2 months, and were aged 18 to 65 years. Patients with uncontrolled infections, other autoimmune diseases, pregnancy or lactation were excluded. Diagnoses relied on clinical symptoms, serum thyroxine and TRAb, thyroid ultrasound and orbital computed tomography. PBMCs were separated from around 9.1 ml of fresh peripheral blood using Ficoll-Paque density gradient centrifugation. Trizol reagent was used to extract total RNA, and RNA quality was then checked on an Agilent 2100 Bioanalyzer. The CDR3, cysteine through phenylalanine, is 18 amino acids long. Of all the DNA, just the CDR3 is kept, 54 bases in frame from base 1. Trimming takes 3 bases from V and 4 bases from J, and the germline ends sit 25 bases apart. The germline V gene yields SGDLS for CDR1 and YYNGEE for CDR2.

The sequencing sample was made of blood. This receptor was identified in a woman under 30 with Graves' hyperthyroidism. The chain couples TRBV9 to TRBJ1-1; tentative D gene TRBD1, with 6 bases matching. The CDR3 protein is CASSDGVRYSGVSTEAFF. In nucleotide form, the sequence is TGTGCCAGCAGCGACGGGGTGAGGTATTCAGGGGTGAGCACTGAAGCTTTCTTT.